This is a list of T cell receptor beta chains from one sample in a study of blood T cell repertoires in COVID-19. Repertoires were generated with immunoSEQ multiplex PCR, while TCRdb's copy carries only in-frame clones and drops some. The repertoire holds more than 80,000 clones, 87% seen once, with around 18% in the top ten. The material sequenced was peripheral blood. The receptors originated from a woman aged 55-69 years with COVID-19, enrolled during active disease. The CDR3 runs from the conserved cysteine through the conserved F or W. The order of the fields is clone size, V gene, D gene, J gene, CDR3 protein, CDR3 DNA. The D gene is left open where the match is weak. Clone size is given for some rows only: seen once, a few or many times, or a class if the clone is expanded.

>NA|TRBV7-9|TRBD1|TRBJ1-1
CASSQGGQGGTEAFF
TGTGCCAGCAGCCAAGGGGGACAGGGGGGCACTGAAGCTTTCTTT
>NA|TRBV5-6|NA|TRBJ1-5
CASSLASRWGQASNQPQHF
TGTGCCAGCAGCTTGGCTTCGCGGTGGGGGCAGGCTAGCAATCAGCCCCAGCATTTT
>NA|TRBV12-5|NA|TRBJ2-3
CASVRDFNTDTQYF
TGTGCTAGTGTCCGGGACTTTAACACAGATACGCAGTATTTT
>NA|TRBV11-2|TRBD2|TRBJ2-5
CASSPSGGLGETQYF
TGTGCCAGCAGCCCTTCCGGGGGGTTGGGAGAGACCCAGTACTTC
>NA|TRBV21-1|NA|TRBJ1-2
CASSPSDRTPNYGYTF
TGTGCCAGCAGCCCATCAGACAGGACCCCCAACTATGGCTACACCTTC
>once|TRBV4-3|NA|TRBJ1-1
CASSQDAGASTEAFF
TGCGCCAGCAGCCAAGATGCGGGGGCGAGTACTGAAGCTTTCTTT
>NA|TRBV29-1|TRBD1|TRBJ1-2
CSVGGQAKSGYTF
TGCAGCGTTGGTGGACAGGCAAAGAGTGGCTACACCTTC
>NA|TRBV3-1/TRBV3-2|TRBD1|TRBJ2-6
CASSPLARDRRLPSGANVLTF
TGTGCCAGCAGCCCACTAGCCCGGGACAGGCGATTACCCTCTGGGGCCAACGTCCTGACTTTC
>few|TRBV19|NA|TRBJ1-2
CASSTENDYGYTF
TGTGCCAGTTCGACAGAGAATGACTATGGCTACACCTTC
>NA|TRBV4-2|NA|TRBJ2-2
CASSQVGGTGELFF
TGTGCCAGCAGCCAAGTGGGGGGCACCGGGGAGCTGTTTTTT
>NA|TRBV11-2|TRBD1|TRBJ2-2
CASSWGQGNTGELFF
TGTGCCAGCAGTTGGGGACAGGGGAACACCGGGGAGCTGTTTTTT
>NA|TRBV24-1|NA|TRBJ2-1
CATSGVPHQDEQFF
TGTGCCACCAGTGGGGTCCCCCATCAGGATGAGCAGTTCTTC
>NA|TRBV6-5|TRBD1|TRBJ2-1
CASSYSSARGRDEQFF
TGTGCCAGCAGTTACTCGAGTGCCAGGGGGCGCGATGAGCAGTTCTTC
>NA|TRBV11-2|NA|TRBJ1-3
CASSHSVSSGNTIYF
TGTGCCAGCAGCCACAGTGTTAGCTCTGGAAACACCATATATTTT
>NA|TRBV3-1/TRBV3-2|NA|TRBJ2-5
CASSQVAQLRETQYF
TGTGCCAGCAGCCAAGTAGCGCAGCTTAGAGAGACCCAGTACTTC
>NA|TRBV6-5|NA|TRBJ1-2
CASRNLGSYGYTF
TGTGCCAGCAGGAACTTGGGGAGCTATGGCTACACCTTC